One and the same sample provided the 6 T cell receptor beta chains below, sequenced in a study of blood T cells in healthy people across ages. Alongside a J-beta primer mix, a sample-barcoded 5' primer served in a second PCR lasting roughly 6 to 11 cycles. One entry per CDR3 protein results from TCRdb running MiXCR on the 5' RACE reads. The sample lists over 1.5 million distinct CDR3 sequences; around 50% were seen once. The sample taken for sequencing was blood. The receptors originated from a woman aged 35 to 49 in good health.

This clonotype was counted only a few times. The rearrangement joins TRBV28 to TRBJ2-3; 7 positions agree with TRBD2. V was pared by 2 bases and J by 1 base, with 3 bases of the junction left unmatched. CDR3 length: 15 amino acids. CDR1 and CDR2 (germline): MDHEN, SYDVKM. CDR3 nucleotide sequence: TGTGCCAGCAGTTTACCGGGGGGAGGCACAGATACGCAGTATTTT. Amino acid sequence: CASSLPGGGTDTQYF.

The chain is built from TRBV6-1 and TRBJ2-7; 9 nucleotides line up with TRBD1. Trimming took 2 bases from V and 0 from J; bases not matched to a gene: 8. Germline values: CDR1 MNHNS, CDR2 SASEGT. CDR3 length equals 17 residues. CDR3 nucleotide sequence: TGTGCCAGCAGTGAATATTCTAGGACAGGGGACTCCTACGAGCAGTACTTC. Translated, it gives CASSEYSRTGDSYEQYF.

The chain combines TRBV18 with TRBJ2-4; D gene uncertain. The CDR3 spans 16 residues. From germline, CDR1 is KGHSH and CDR2 LQKENI. V was cut by 2 bases and J by 13 bases, with 24 bases left in between. CDR3 nucleotides: TGTGCCAGCTCACCAACAGACACTCGGCGTACTAAAAAGCAGTACTTC. Protein product: CASSPTDTRRTKKQYF.

This clonotype was detected once. This sequence joins TRBV6-2 or TRBV6-3 and TRBJ2-1, with TRBD2 matching 8 bases. V gave up 2 bases and J gave up 0 bases; unmatched junction bases: 3. The germline V gene has CDR1 MNHEY and CDR2 SVGEGT. The CDR3 spans 16 residues. The CDR3 spells CASSYQSGSSYNEQFF. In DNA, the CDR3 is TGTGCCAGCAGTTACCAAAGCGGGAGCTCCTACAATGAGCAGTTCTTC.

J is TRBJ2-3 and V is TRBV2; D remains unclear. V was cut by 2 bases and J by 4 bases, with 7 bases left in between. Germline assignment: CDR1 SNHLY and CDR2 FYNNEI. CDR3 length: 13 residues. CDR3 sequence: CASSERLSDTQYF. Written as DNA, the CDR3 is TGTGCCAGCAGTGAAAGACTTTCAGATACGCAGTATTTT.

In its sample, this clonotype was seen a few times. V and J are TRBV4-1 and TRBJ1-6; unclear D gene. From germline, CDR1 is MGHRA and CDR2 YSYEKL. The CDR3 contains 13 residues. V shed 4 bases and J shed 9 bases, with 10 bases lying between them. As DNA, the CDR3 is TGCGCCAGCAGCCTTCAGTTAGGTTCACCCCTCCACTTT. It specifies CASSLQLGSPLHF.